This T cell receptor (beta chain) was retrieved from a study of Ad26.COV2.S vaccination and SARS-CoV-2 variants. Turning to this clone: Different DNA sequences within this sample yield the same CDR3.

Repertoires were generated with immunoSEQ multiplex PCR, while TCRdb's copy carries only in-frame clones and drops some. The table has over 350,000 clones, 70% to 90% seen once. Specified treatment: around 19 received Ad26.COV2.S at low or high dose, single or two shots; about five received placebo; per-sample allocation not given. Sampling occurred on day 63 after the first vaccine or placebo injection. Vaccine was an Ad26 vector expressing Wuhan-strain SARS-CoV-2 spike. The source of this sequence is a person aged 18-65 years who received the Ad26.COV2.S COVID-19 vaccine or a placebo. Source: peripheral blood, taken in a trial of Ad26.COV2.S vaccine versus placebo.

CDR3 bases: TGTGCCAGCAGTGAGGGCAATGAGCAGTTCTTC. Translation gives CASSEGNEQFF. The chain couples TRBV2 to TRBJ2-1; D is uncertain. The germline V and J ends were trimmed by 3 bases and 6 bases, with 3 bases remaining between them. CDR3 length: 11 residues. Germline CDR1 SNHLY, CDR2 FYNNEI.